This T cell receptor (beta chain) is drawn from a study of blood T cell repertoires in COVID-19. Study-level information: Acute and convalescent COVID-19 samples came from the United States, Italy and Spain. T cells, B-cell-depleted T cells, or PBMCs supplied cDNA or gDNA.

The CDR3 extends over 13 amino acids. V lost 6 bases, J lost 4 bases, and 12 bases lay in between. The germline V gene encodes CDR1 LGHDT and CDR2 YNNKEL (reference sequence). Here immunoSEQ multiplex PCR was the method, and the copy in TCRdb shows in-frame clones only, minus some. The data show some 70,000 clones, with roughly 84% seen just once and just under 10% held by the top ten. V gene TRBV3-1 (or the pseudogene TRBV3-2) combines with J gene TRBJ1-2; possible D gene TRBD1, 5 bases. This TCR was recovered from a woman aged 50 to 60 with acute or convalescent COVID-19. The sample taken for sequencing was peripheral blood. CDR3 sequence reads: CASRDTRSYGYTF. CDR3 DNA sequence: TGTGCCAGCAGGGACACTCGGTCCTATGGCTACACCTTC.